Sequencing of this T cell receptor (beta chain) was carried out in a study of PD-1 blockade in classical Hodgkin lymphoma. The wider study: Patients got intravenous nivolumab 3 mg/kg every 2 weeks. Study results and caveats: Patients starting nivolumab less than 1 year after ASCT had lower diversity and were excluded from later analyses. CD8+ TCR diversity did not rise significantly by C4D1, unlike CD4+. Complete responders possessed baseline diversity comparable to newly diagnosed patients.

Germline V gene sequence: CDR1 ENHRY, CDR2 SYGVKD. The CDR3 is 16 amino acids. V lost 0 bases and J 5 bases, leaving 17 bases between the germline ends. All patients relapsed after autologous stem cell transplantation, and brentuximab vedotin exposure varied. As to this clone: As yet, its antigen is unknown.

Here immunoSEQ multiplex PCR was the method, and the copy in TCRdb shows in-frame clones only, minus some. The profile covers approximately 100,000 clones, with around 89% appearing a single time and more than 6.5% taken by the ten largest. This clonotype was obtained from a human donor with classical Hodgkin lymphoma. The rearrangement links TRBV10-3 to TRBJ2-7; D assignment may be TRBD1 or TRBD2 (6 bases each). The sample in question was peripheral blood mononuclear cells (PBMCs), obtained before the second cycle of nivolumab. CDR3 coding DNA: TGTGCCATCAGTGAGTCGGGGGGCGTCCTTGATCACGAGCAGTACTTC. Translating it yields CAISESGGVLDHEQYF.